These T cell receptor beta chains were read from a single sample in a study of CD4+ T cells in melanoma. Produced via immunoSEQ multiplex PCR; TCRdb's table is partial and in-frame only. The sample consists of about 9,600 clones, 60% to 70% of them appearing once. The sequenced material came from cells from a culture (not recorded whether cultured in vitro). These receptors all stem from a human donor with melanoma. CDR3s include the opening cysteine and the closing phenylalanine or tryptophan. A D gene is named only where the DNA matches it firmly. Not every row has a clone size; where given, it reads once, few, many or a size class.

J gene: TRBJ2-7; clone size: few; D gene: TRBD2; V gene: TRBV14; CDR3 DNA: TGTGCCAGCAGCCAAGGACTGCTAGCGGGGGGGACCTACGAGCAGTACTTC; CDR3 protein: CASSQGLLAGGTYEQYF
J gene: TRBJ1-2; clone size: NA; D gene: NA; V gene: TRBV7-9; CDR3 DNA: TGTGCCAGCAGCTTAGGCACCCGGGGGCAGGATAATAACTATGGCTACACCTTC; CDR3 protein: CASSLGTRGQDNNYGYTF
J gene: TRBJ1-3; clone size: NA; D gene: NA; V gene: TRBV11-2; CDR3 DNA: TGTGCCAGCAGCTTATACACAGGGAGCTCTGGAAACACCATATATTTT; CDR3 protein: CASSLYTGSSGNTIYF
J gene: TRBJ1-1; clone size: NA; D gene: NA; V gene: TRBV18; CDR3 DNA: TGTGCCAGCTCACCGATCGGAGTGAACACTGAAGCTTTCTTT; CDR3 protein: CASSPIGVNTEAFF
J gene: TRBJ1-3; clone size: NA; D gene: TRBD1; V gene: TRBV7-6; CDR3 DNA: TGTGCCAGCAGCCCAAATCAGGGGGCCTCTGGAAACACCATATATTTT; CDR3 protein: CASSPNQGASGNTIYF
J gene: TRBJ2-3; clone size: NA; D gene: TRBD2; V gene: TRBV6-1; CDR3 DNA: TGTGCCAGCAGTGATGACTACGCTAGCGGGGGGCGCACAGATACGCAGTATTTT; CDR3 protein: CASSDDYASGGRTDTQYF
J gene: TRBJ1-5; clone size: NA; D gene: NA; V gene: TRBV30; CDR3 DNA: TGTGCCTGGAGTCAGTGGCAGGGGCGATTTAGCAATCAGCCCCAGCATTTT; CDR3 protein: CAWSQWQGRFSNQPQHF
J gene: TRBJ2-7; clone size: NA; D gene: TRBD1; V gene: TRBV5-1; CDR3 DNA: TGCGCCAGCAGCCGACAGGGGGATGGATACGAGCAGTACTTC; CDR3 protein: CASSRQGDGYEQYF
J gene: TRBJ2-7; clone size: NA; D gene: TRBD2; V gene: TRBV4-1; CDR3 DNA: TGCGCCAGCAGCCGCGAGATGGGTGGGGGGGTTACCTACGAGCAGTACTTC; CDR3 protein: CASSREMGGGVTYEQYF
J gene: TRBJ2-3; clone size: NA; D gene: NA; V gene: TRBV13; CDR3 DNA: TGTGCCAGCAGCTTGGATGCGGGACTCGGAGGCACAGATACGCAGTATTTT; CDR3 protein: CASSLDAGLGGTDTQYF
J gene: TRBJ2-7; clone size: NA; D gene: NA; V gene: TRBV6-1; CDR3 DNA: TGTGCCAGCAGTGAAAGTAATCGGGGTATTGTTCGGGAGCAGTACTTC; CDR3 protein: CASSESNRGIVREQYF
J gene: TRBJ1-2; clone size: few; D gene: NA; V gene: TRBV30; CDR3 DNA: TGTGCCTGGAGTGTGTCACTATATGGCTACACCTTC; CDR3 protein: CAWSVSLYGYTF
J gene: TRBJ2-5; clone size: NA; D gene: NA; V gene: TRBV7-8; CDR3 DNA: TGTGCCAGCAGTAGGGGGAGGGGCAGCCAAGAGACCCAGTACTTC; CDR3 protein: CASSRGRGSQETQYF
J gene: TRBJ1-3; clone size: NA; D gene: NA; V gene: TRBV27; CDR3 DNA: TGTGCCAGCAGTGCCACCGTCTCTGGAAACACCATATATTTT; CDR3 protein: CASSATVSGNTIYF
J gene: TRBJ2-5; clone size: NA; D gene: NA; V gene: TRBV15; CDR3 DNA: TGTGCCACCAGCAGAGATCTCGGGTACCAAGAGTACTTC; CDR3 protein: CATSRDLGYQEYF
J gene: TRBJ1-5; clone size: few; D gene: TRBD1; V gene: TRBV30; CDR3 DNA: TGTGCCTGGAGTCCGGACAGGGTGGGTCAGCCCCAGCATTTT; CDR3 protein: CAWSPDRVGQPQHF
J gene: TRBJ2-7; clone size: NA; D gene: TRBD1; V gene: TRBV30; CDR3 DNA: TGTGCCTGTGGGACAGCAATCTACGAGCAGTACTTC; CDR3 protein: CACGTAIYEQYF
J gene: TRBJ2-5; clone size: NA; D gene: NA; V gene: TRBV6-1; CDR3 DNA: TGTGCCAGCAGGGACAGAATAGAGACCCAGTACTTC; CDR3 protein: CASRDRIETQYF
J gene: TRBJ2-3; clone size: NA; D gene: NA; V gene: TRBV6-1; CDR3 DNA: TGTGCCAGCAGTGAGGGCGGGTCGCTGGGCACAGATACGCAGTATTTT; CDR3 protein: CASSEGGSLGTDTQYF
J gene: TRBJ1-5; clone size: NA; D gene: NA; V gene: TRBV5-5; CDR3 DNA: TGTGCCAGCAGCTTGGTATGGGGGGAAGATCAGCCCCAGCATTTT; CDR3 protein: CASSLVWGEDQPQHF
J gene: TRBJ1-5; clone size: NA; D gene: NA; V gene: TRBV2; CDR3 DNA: TGTGCCAGCAGTAAAACAGGGCCGGAGTCCCAGCATTTT; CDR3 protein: CASSKTGPESQHF
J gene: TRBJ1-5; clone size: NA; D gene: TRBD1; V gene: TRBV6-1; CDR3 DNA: TGTGCCAGCAGTGAAGCAGGGGGCCAGCAGCCCCAGCATTTT; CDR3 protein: CASSEAGGQQPQHF